Following are 27 T cell receptor beta chains from one sample sequenced in a study of T cells after yellow fever vaccination. Via MiXCR, TCRdb re-called the 5' RACE reads, giving one row per CDR3 protein. The table shows some 250,000 distinct CDR3 sequences, with over 3% occurring only once. Specimen: PBMCs, collected 15 days after the yellow fever booster vaccination. The receptors shown here come from a man younger than 35 who received the YFV17D yellow fever vaccine.

The chain joins TRBV20-1 to TRBJ1-2; a possible D gene is TRBD1 (5 bases). Germline CDR1 DFQATT, CDR2 SNEGSKA (reference sequence). The V gene lost 0 bases and the J gene lost 6 bases, with 14 bases spanning the gap. The CDR3 is 14 residues long. The CDR3 loop reads CSARDGKWGNGYTF. CDR3 in DNA: TGCAGTGCTAGAGATGGAAAATGGGGGAATGGCTACACCTTC.

This clonotype was recorded a few times. The gene calls are TRBV6-5 and TRBJ2-7; D perhaps matches TRBD2 (6 bases). Germline CDR1 MNHEY, CDR2 SVGAGI. The V gene lost 5 bases and the J gene lost 7 bases, with 18 bases spanning the gap. The CDR3 totals 14 residues. The CDR3 sequence is CASSLTRLSGEQYF. The CDR3 DNA follows: TGTGCCAGCAGTCTGACTAGACTATCAGGGGAGCAGTACTTC.

This clonotype was recorded many times. V usage is TRBV7-9 and J usage is TRBJ1-1, with 10 bases that match TRBD1. This CDR3 has 15 amino acids. Germline CDR1 is SEHNR and CDR2 is FQNEAQ (reference sequence). Trimming took 5 bases from V and 0 from J; bases not matched to a gene: 3. The CDR3 here is CASSETGGLNTEAFF. The CDR3 DNA is TGTGCCAGCAGCGAGACAGGGGGCCTGAACACTGAAGCTTTCTTT.

This clonotype was picked up many times. This chain links TRBV28 with TRBJ1-2; tentative D call: TRBD1 (5 bases). The CDR3 runs to 13 residues. Trimming pared 3 bases from V and 4 bases from J, leaving 9 bases between. Germline V CDR1 and CDR2: MDHEN, SYDVKM. CDR3 sequence: CASSFRAGYGYTF. The DNA of the CDR3 is TGTGCCAGCAGTTTCAGGGCCGGCTATGGCTACACCTTC.

This clonotype came up many times. The chain couples TRBV12-3 or TRBV12-4 to TRBJ2-2; TRBD1 aligns across 8 bases. The CDR3 is made up of 14 amino acids. Losses at the gene ends were 6 bases for V and 7 bases for J; bases not matched to a gene: 7. The CDR3 DNA is TGTGCCAGCAGGGCGACAGGGGAGAGCGGGGAGCTGTTTTTT. It specifies CASRATGESGELFF.

This clonotype was picked up many times. The V and J genes are TRBV18 and TRBJ2-7; 9 bases agree with TRBD1. Germline V gene sequence: CDR1 KGHSH, CDR2 LQKENI. V trimming: 4 bases; J trimming: 5 bases; junction bases outside the gene matches: 12. The CDR3 covers 16 residues. The CDR3 is CASSREPGQGQHEQYV. Here the CDR3 DNA reads TGTGCCAGCTCACGCGAACCGGGACAGGGACAGCACGAGCAGTACGTC.

In its sample, this clonotype was seen many times. The chain joins TRBV5-1 to TRBJ2-3; the D is unclear. Germline V CDR1 and CDR2: SGHRS, YFSETQ. V was trimmed by 1 base and J by 2 bases, leaving 14 bases between them. This CDR3 has 16 amino acids. The CDR3 DNA reads as TGCGCCAGCAGCTTGAACAGTTCCCCGGCCACAGATACGCAGTATTTT. Protein: CASSLNSSPATDTQYF.

This clonotype occurred many times. J is TRBJ2-1 and V is TRBV7-2; no reliable D call. This CDR3 region has 12 residues. Between the trimmed V and J ends, which lost 5 bases and 8 bases, there was a span of 10 bases. Germline V CDR1 and CDR2: SGHTA, FQGNSA. The CDR3 reads CASSPERHEQFF. The CDR3 DNA is TGTGCCAGCAGCCCAGAGCGACATGAGCAGTTCTTC.

This clonotype showed up many times. Here the CDR3 DNA reads TGTGCCAGCAGCTTAGTTTATGTGGGGCGGTTCAATGAGCAGTTCTTC. It codes for CASSLVYVGRFNEQFF. This sequence joins TRBV7-9 and TRBJ2-1, with D perhaps matching TRBD1 (5 bases). This CDR3 comprises 16 residues. V gave up 1 base and J gave up 6 bases, with 16 bases separating them. The germline CDR1 and CDR2 sequences are SEHNR and FQNEAQ (reference sequence).

The chain carries TRBV12-3 or TRBV12-4 and TRBJ1-1, with a tentative D call TRBD1 (5 bases). The CDR3 is made up of 14 amino acids. V dropped 3 bases and J dropped 1 base, with 9 bases sitting between them. For the CDR3, the DNA is TGTGCCAGCAGTTTCTTTCAGGGGAACACTGAAGCTTTCTTT. It yields the protein CASSFFQGNTEAFF.

This chain connects TRBV4-1 to TRBJ1-6; TRBD1 is a possible D gene (5 bases). Germline CDR1 is MGHRA and CDR2 is YSYEKL. With 2 bases removed from V and 1 base from J, the gap between germline ends came to 12 bases. CDR3 length: 17 residues. CDR3 coding DNA: TGCGCCAGCAGCCAATACGGGGGACGTTCCTATAATTCACCCCTCCACTTT. Translation gives CASSQYGGRSYNSPLHF.

V and J are TRBV6-2 or TRBV6-3 and TRBJ2-7; 7 positions agree with TRBD1. Per germline, CDR1 MNHEY and CDR2 SVGEGT. The CDR3 contains 16 residues. V shed 10 bases, J shed 3 bases, and the junction held 18 bases outside the gene matches. The CDR3 coding sequence is TGTGCCACTCGAGGCGGAGTCGGGACAGTTTTCTACGAGCAGTACTTC. Protein: CATRGGVGTVFYEQYF.

This clonotype came up many times. V gene TRBV28 combines with J gene TRBJ1-1; D gene ambiguous. V was cut by 2 bases and J by 1 base, with 8 bases left in between. CDR3 size: 14 residues. Germline CDR1 MDHEN, CDR2 SYDVKM. The CDR3 loop is CASSLGFRNTEAFF. In DNA form, the CDR3 reads TGTGCCAGCAGTTTAGGGTTCCGGAACACTGAAGCTTTCTTT.

This clonotype was counted ten times or more. V and J are TRBV6-5 and TRBJ1-4; maybe TRBD1 (6 bases). Looked up from germline, CDR1 is MNHEY and CDR2 is SVGAGI. V lost 5 bases, J lost 3 bases, and 10 bases lay in between. The CDR3 totals 14 residues. The CDR3, as DNA: TGTGCCAGCAGTAAACAGGGCCCTAATGAAAAACTGTTTTTT. Its protein is CASSKQGPNEKLFF.

At least ten counts were recorded for this clonotype. Germline is not matched at one junction end, which may reflect a read error. The V and J genes are TRBV7-7 and TRBJ2-2; 13 bases line up with TRBD2. CDR1 and CDR2 (germline): SSHAT, FNYEAQ (reference sequence). The CDR3 is made up of 20 amino acids. The CDR3 spells CASNNQRRTSGGSGTGELFF. DNA of the CDR3: TGTGCTAGCAACAACCAAAGACGGACTAGCGGGGGTTCGGGCACCGGGGAGCTGTTTTTT.

This clonotype was recorded many times. The V call is TRBV19, the J call TRBJ2-5; D may be TRBD2 (6 bases). CDR3 length: 17 amino acids. Germline V gives CDR1 LNHDA, CDR2 SQIVND (reference sequence). V lost 5 bases and J lost 2, with 21 bases in between. CDR3 sequence: CASSSRLSSGQQETQYF. DNA of the CDR3: TGTGCCAGTAGTTCCCGACTATCCAGCGGGCAACAAGAGACCCAGTACTTC.

The table lists this clonotype with many counts. The DNA of the CDR3 is TGTGCCAGCAGGCCCCGAGGGGGGGAGGCTTCACCCCTCCACTTT. It translates to CASRPRGGEASPLHF. The rearrangement uses TRBV4-2 and TRBJ1-6, with TRBD1 as a possible D gene (6 bases). The CDR3 runs to 15 residues. Germline V lookup: CDR1 LGHNA, CDR2 YNFKEQ. V dropped 6 bases and J dropped 9 bases, with 18 bases sitting between them.

This clonotype was counted many times. This chain connects TRBV5-1 to TRBJ2-5; perhaps TRBD2 as D (5 bases). The V gene's germline CDR1 is SGHRS and CDR2 YFSETQ. This CDR3 contains 14 residues. Trimming shortened V by 7 bases and J by 3 bases, and 16 bases separated the two germline ends. This chain's CDR3 is CASAGVSGKETQYF. CDR3 nucleotides: TGCGCCAGCGCGGGCGTAAGTGGGAAAGAGACCCAGTACTTC.

This clonotype was counted at least ten times. The chain employs TRBV4-3 and TRBJ1-2; D is unresolved. CDR1 and CDR2 from the germline V gene are LGHNA and YSLEER. The CDR3 length is 15 residues. V dropped 1 base and J dropped 0 bases, with 9 bases sitting between them. The CDR3: CASSQARPSNYGYTF. DNA of the CDR3: TGCGCCAGCAGCCAAGCCAGGCCTTCTAACTATGGCTACACCTTC.

There are many counts of this clonotype. The rearrangement links TRBV24-1 to TRBJ2-1; D gene unclear. Deletions cut 3 bases from V and 4 bases from J, with 3 bases between. The CDR3 spans 12 residues. From germline, CDR1 is KGHDR and CDR2 SFDVKD. DNA for the CDR3: TGTGCCACCAGTGATATTTACAATGAGCAGTTCTTC. Amino acid sequence: CATSDIYNEQFF.

This clonotype was detected ten times or more. The J gene is TRBJ2-3, the V gene TRBV4-3; no definite D call. The CDR3 contains 13 residues. V dropped 0 bases and J dropped 6 bases, with 7 bases sitting between them. The germline V gene has CDR1 LGHNA and CDR2 YSLEER. CDR3 residues: CASSQETWDTQYF. In DNA, the CDR3 is TGCGCCAGCAGCCAAGAAACGTGGGATACGCAGTATTTT.

At least ten counts were recorded for this clonotype. The CDR3 spells CASSFEGQGISPLHF. The DNA for the CDR3 is TGCGCCAGCAGCTTCGAGGGACAGGGTATCTCACCCCTCCACTTT. The chain employs TRBV5-1 and TRBJ1-6; the match to TRBD1 covers 9 bases. CDR3 length: 15 amino acids. The V gene's germline CDR1 is SGHRS and CDR2 YFSETQ. V was clipped by 2 bases and J by 10 bases; unmatched bases: 7.

This clonotype was counted at least ten times. The rearrangement links TRBV6-5 to TRBJ2-5; the D call may be TRBD1 or TRBD2 (5 bases each). V was trimmed by 2 bases and J by 4 bases, leaving 11 bases between them. The CDR3 is 14 amino acids. Germline V lookup: CDR1 MNHEY, CDR2 SVGAGI. The CDR3 reads CASSYGGDGETQYF. The CDR3 coding sequence is TGTGCCAGCAGTTACGGTGGGGACGGAGAGACCCAGTACTTC.

This clonotype was seen many times. The chain links TRBV14 to TRBJ1-5; D is perhaps TRBD1 (5 bases). This CDR3 contains 15 residues. V shed 4 bases and J shed 3 bases, with 13 bases lying between them. Per germline, CDR1 SGHDN and CDR2 FVKESK. The DNA of the CDR3 is TGTGCCAGCAGCCCGGCGGCAGGGCCCAATCAGCCCCAGCATTTT. As protein: CASSPAAGPNQPQHF.

The table lists this clonotype with many counts. The V call is TRBV18, the J call TRBJ2-5, with D perhaps matching TRBD1 (6 bases). Germline CDR1 reads KGHSH; CDR2 reads LQKENI. Trimming removed 3 bases at V and 4 bases at J, with 12 bases between. The CDR3 runs 14 residues. The CDR3 DNA reads as TGTGCCAGCTCACCGGGGGCAGGGAGAGAGACCCAGTACTTC. It encodes CASSPGAGRETQYF. Full variable domain (rest looked up from reference TRBV18 and TRBJ2-5): NAGVMQNPRHLVRRRGQEARLRCSPMKGHSHVYWYRQLPEEGLKFMVYLQKENIIDESGMPKERFSAEFPKEGPSILRIQQVVRGDSAAYFCASSPGAGRETQYFGPGTRLLVL.

This clonotype was counted at least ten times. The junction differs from germline at one of its ends, possibly a read error. The chain joins TRBV6-6 to TRBJ2-1; 15 bases agree with TRBD2. Germline CDR1 reads MNHNY; CDR2 reads SVGAGI (reference sequence). This CDR3 has 15 residues. CDR3 protein: CASSRPGTSGGPVLF. The CDR3 DNA reads TGTGCCAGCAGCCGTCCCGGGACTAGCGGGGGGCCTGTCCTCTTC.

This clonotype was found many times. V and J are TRBV9 and TRBJ2-3, with TRBD2 matching 8 bases. V was pared by 2 bases and J by 0 bases, with 8 bases of the junction left unmatched. CDR3 length: 17 residues. CDR1 SGDLS and CDR2 YYNGEE come from the germline V gene. The CDR3 loop is CASSVAGGTSSTDTQYF. Written as DNA, the CDR3 is TGTGCCAGCAGCGTTGCGGGGGGCACATCTAGCACAGATACGCAGTATTTT. Together with reference TRBV9 and TRBJ2-3, the CDR3 gives the full variable domain: DSGVTQTPKHLITATGQRVTLRCSPRSGDLSVYWYQQSLDQGLQFLIQYYNGEERAKGNILERFSAQQFPDLHSELNLSSLELGDSALYFCASSVAGGTSSTDTQYFGPGTRLTVL.